This T cell receptor (beta chain) appears in the sequencing data of a study of cytomegalovirus exposure and HLA in healthy donors (dated by TCRdb to about 2017). Some background on the complete study: An earlier analysis of roughly 500 of the donors reported about 250 Gb of sequence data and approximately 110 million unique TCR beta sequences from about 200 million T cells. Across approximately 400 genotyped donors of the cohort, an average of 235,054 unique TCR beta nucleotide sequences per donor were sequenced, and roughly a sixth of those sequences were non-productive. The aim of the study was to test whether cataloging public T cell receptors could identify signatures of past pathogen exposure. To predict cytomegalovirus infection status, the study brought together high-throughput TCR immunosequencing, statistical association of individual TCRs with disease status, and machine learning. In the later analysis, no new phenotypic data were used to find candidate immune exposures; instead, reliance was placed on TCR beta sequences and their occurrence across donors. A later analysis re-analyzed previously published TCR beta repertoires from hundreds of donors and added high-resolution HLA genotyping to study TCR occurrence patterns. HLA typing covered class I and class II loci at four-digit resolution. Every discovery cohort repertoire had been produced on one sequencing platform. Along with the roughly 700-subject first cohort, a separate validation cohort of over a hundred different subjects was used. Using immunosequencing, the study profiled T cell repertoires from around 680 subjects and related those repertoires to cytomegalovirus serostatus. The genetic ancestry cluster associated with self-reported Caucasian donors included about 81% of the 398 genotyped donors. A later genetic analysis used genome-wide SNP genotypes for about 60% of the roughly 670 donors, treating that subset as a discovery cohort. Roughly five DR-DQ haplotypes were handled as single units for association and clustering, since linkage in the cohort was strong. Donor age, sex, ethnicity and CMV serostatus were compiled alongside the repertoire data. To decide whether each TCR beta V gene segment behaved as functional or pseudogenic, an earlier analysis of 587 of the donors relied on high-throughput TCR beta sequencing. An early release that covered some 640 HLA-typed donors contained about 290 gigabases of sequencing data and approximately 85 million unique TCR sequences. Typing coverage differed by locus: A, B, C, DRB1 and DQB1 were typed in roughly 629-630 donors, DQA1 in approximately 520, DPA1 in 600 to 610, and DPB1 in just under 480. Overall study outcomes, separate from this receptor: Immune exposure information for the cohort was limited to CMV serostatus. In the study, approximately 160 TCR beta chains were listed as associated with cytomegalovirus. Most CMV-associated TCR beta chains appeared to be HLA-restricted in a later analysis, and the HLA associations seemed to be driven largely by CMV exposure. Because counts were too low, about 17 rarely observed V segments, including chromosome 9 orphons, were excluded from the earlier analysis of around 590 of the donors. A further reported finding was that TCR beta sequences accurately predicted the HLA-A and HLA-B alleles for most subjects in the first cohort. In an earlier analysis of about 600 of the donors, most TCR beta V segments appeared in productive rearrangements about 87% or about 30% of the time, broadly matching IMGT annotations. According to a later analysis, TCR association rates differed among HLA loci, with DRB1 alleles showing the most associated TCRs and HLA-C alleles showing the fewest. V-gene and J-gene trimming of TCR beta chains was associated with a missense DCLRE1C variant in a later genetic analysis, and the association was replicated in an independent cohort. The authors suggested that the approach could potentially be extended to other disease states and immunological phenotypes. In vitro tests confirmed that three of the cytomegalovirus-associated TCR beta chains recognize cytomegalovirus antigens. Linkage disequilibrium might explain the correlated functional status among segregating V segments, but an unknown experimental factor could not be excluded. A group of highly shared sequence variants was considered likely to be a technical artifact of the sequencing pipeline. Strong co-occurrence of HLA alleles, especially DR and DQ, made assigning TCR associations to individual alleles difficult. Roughly uniform sequencing depth across donors was assumed in presence/absence analyses, although this assumption may not hold. According to a later analysis, parvovirus B19, influenza, CMV and Epstein-Barr virus appeared linked to several top co-occurrence clusters. Because some donors lacked HLA typing at each locus, the association tests relied only on the typed subset. A later genetic analysis reported fewer N-insertions in productive TCRs among donors in an Asian-associated ancestry cluster than the roughly 650-donor mean. Because the 87-base-pair reads could not distinguish some IMGT-functional V segments, including TRBV6-2 and TRBV6-3, those segments were excluded. The classifier was reported to diagnose cytomegalovirus status with high specificity and sensitivity in both the original and validation cohorts. At a false discovery rate of 0.05, a later analysis linked around 17,000 TCR beta sequences to specific HLA alleles. Compared with equally common non-associated chains, HLA-associated TCR beta chains in a later analysis were more clonally expanded and had lower generation probabilities. Most TCR sequences were observed very rarely across donors, whereas some public TCRs were present in many individuals. The cohort was sequenced for TCR beta chains only, and without alpha or paired-chain data the features that could be detected were limited.

Library preparation used the immunoSEQ multiplex PCR assay. For the multiplex PCR, a mixture combining 60 forward primers for TCR Vbeta segments and 13 reverse primers for TCR Jbeta segments was used. Amplification of the CDR3 region of rearranged TCR beta genes was performed with a multiplex PCR assay on genomic DNA. Amplified TCR beta libraries were sequenced as 87-base-pair reads on the Illumina HiSeq System. In the authors' own workflow: A later analysis tallied 75 million to 85 million unique TCR beta chains across the 666 repertoires, and around 9.9 million of those chains were shared by two or more donors. A nearest-neighbor algorithm error-corrected the raw reads and collapsed the reads into unique sequences, merging closely related sequences to remove PCR and sequencing errors. CDR3 sequences were aligned to IMGT reference sequences to assign V, D and J gene segments. For a sequence to be retained, at least a six-nucleotide match to both a V gene segment and a J gene segment was required. A rearrangement was called productive if the CDR3 had no stop codons and remained in frame with V and J, and every other rearrangement was called non-productive. CDR3 was defined by IMGT convention, running from the second conserved V-encoded cysteine to the conserved J-encoded phenylalanine. The earlier analysis of about 530 of the donors excluded any sequence lacking an unambiguous match to a single V gene segment. In an earlier analysis of approximately 590 of the donors, a V segment was called functional when productive rearrangements were above 56.7%, and segregating when the standard deviation between donors exceeded 5%. A statistical classification framework was developed to diagnose cytomegalovirus status using the catalog of TCR beta chain sequences. In a later analysis, TCR nucleotide sequences were compared against IMGT/GENE-DB human TR gene sequences so that V and J genes could be assigned. A later analysis assigned CDR3 sequences and most-parsimonious VDJ recombination scenarios with the TCRdist pipeline. A later analysis defined each TCR beta chain by its CDR3 amino acid sequence plus V-gene family, and excluded reads lacking a unique V-gene family. A later analysis removed 592 highly shared, low-generation-probability nucleotide sequences to deal with suspected cross-contamination and a sequencing artifact. In a later analysis, a clonal expansion index for each public chain was calculated from normalized within-repertoire ranks of inferred template counts. In a later analysis, generation probabilities were computed with a VDJ recombination model fitted to out-of-frame rearrangements, and the resulting probabilities were checked against IGoR. In a later analysis, hypergeometric tests were used to score TCR-TCR, TCR-HLA and TCR-CMV co-occurrence, with a repertoire-size bias correction applied to TCR pairs. In a later analysis, false discovery rates were estimated by permuting HLA or CMV assignments 20 times. In a later analysis, co-occurring TCRs were grouped using DBSCAN, with TCRdist sequence similarity added in when clustering inside HLA-allele-positive subsets. For co-occurrence clustering, repertoires with fewer than 30,000 or more than 120,000 public chains were excluded, along with five repertoires with anomalous nucleotide sharing. TCRdb obtained this table from immuneACCESS and retained in-frame rearrangements with V and J assigned. These tables miss some clones; where compared with another copy, unresolved V genes account for less than half of the shortfall, and the remainder is unexplained. V and J calls and clone size come straight from that table; D and trimming were deduced from the DNA. This sample lists around 190,000 clones; about 77% were detected once. The ten largest clones take up less than 3.5% of the sample.

Points on this clone: It has no known antigen specificity. Per-nucleotide qualities are absent, and no much larger clonotype sits a single base away.

The germline V gene supplies CDR1 SGHRS and CDR2 YFSETQ. Counted from cysteine to phenylalanine, this CDR3 has 13 amino acids. Kept here is only the CDR3 DNA, which spans 39 bases and is read in frame from base 1. Deletion took 4 bases off V and 4 bases off J, with a span of 11 bases between the germline ends. In total, 666 healthy bone marrow donors made up the cohort. At the time of sampling, every cohort member was nominally healthy, though immune exposures that went unrecorded were likely present. The donor was CMV seronegative and was included in the group of 352 seronegative cohort members. Every donor gave a peripheral blood sample, and the peripheral blood mononuclear cells from that sample were used for TCR beta sequencing. The Qiagen DNeasy Blood Extraction Kit was used to extract genomic DNA from the blood cell samples.

The receptor was isolated from a woman younger than 45 in good health and CMV-seronegative. This chain is built from TRBV5-1 and TRBJ1-1; TRBD1 is a possible D gene, resting on 5 matching bases. Sequenced sample: PBMCs. The DNA sequence is TGCGCCAGCAGCAGGGGAGGACTCACTGAAGCTTTCTTT. This translates into CASSRGGLTEAFF. Reference TRBV5-1 and TRBJ1-1 proteins supply the regions before and after the CDR3; the full variable domain is: KAGVTQTPRYLIKTRGQQVTLSCSPISGHRSVSWYQQTPGQGLQFLFEYFSETQRNKGNFPGRFSGRQFSNSRSEMNVSTLELGDSALYLCASSRGGLTEAFFGQGTRLTVV.